This TCR beta chain originates from a study of OX40 agonist ivuxolimab in advanced cancers. Method: immunoSEQ multiplex PCR; TCRdb's copy keeps in-frame clones and lacks some. The repertoire holds approximately 61,000 clones, with about 89% as singletons. CDR3 length: 12 amino acids. V was pared by 6 bases and J by 6 bases, with 9 bases between. Germline-derived CDR1 and CDR2 are MNHEY and SMNVEV (reference sequence). On this clone itself: Its antigen is currently unknown.

The study, taken as a whole, reports: Some nonresponders additionally presented with little normalized T-cell clonal expansion. Average numbers of expanded clones were greater in CD8+ T cells than in CD4+.

This clonotype was sampled from an adult with an advanced solid tumor such as melanoma, head and neck, liver or kidney cancer. The chain recombines TRBV27 with TRBJ1-5; D gene ambiguous. The input for sequencing was CD4+ or CD8+ T cells sorted from blood, taken in a trial of the OX40 agonist ivuxolimab. Written as DNA, the CDR3 is TGTGCCAGCAGCCCCGCGGGTCAGCCCCAGCATTTT. It codes for CASSPAGQPQHF.